In this sample, the clone carrying this T cell receptor beta chain turned up a few times. Its specificity is not known. These data come from a study of T cells after yellow fever vaccination. Whole-study findings and limits: Weaker in magnitude, the secondary response showed a faster peak on day 5 versus 15.

Trimming shortened V by 6 bases and J by 0 bases, and 12 bases separated the two germline ends. The CDR3 contains 16 residues. A single record per CDR3 protein comes from TCRdb applying MiXCR to the 5' RACE reads. The data show 100,000 to 150,000 distinct CDR3 sequences, approximately 14% seen once. The TCR sequence derives from a young man who received the YFV17D yellow fever vaccine. The chain carries TRBV12-3 or TRBV12-4 and TRBJ2-6; the D gene is possibly TRBD1 (6 bases). The input for sequencing was CD8+ T cells sorted from PBMCs, taken 5 days after the yellow fever booster vaccination. The CDR3 DNA is TGTGCCAGCAGCCAGACAGGATTCTCTGGGGCCAACGTCCTGACTTTC. It yields the protein CASSQTGFSGANVLTF.